What follows are 13 T cell receptor beta chains derived from one specimen sequenced in a study of regulatory T cells in long-lasting Graves disease. Regarding time point: newly diagnosed GD, antithyroid drugs for less than 3 months. PBMCs were the source of the RNA used for TCR sequencing. To make TCR beta libraries, researchers used iRepertoire HTBI primers and Arm-PCR of CDR3 regions. MiXCR was run by TCRdb on the multiplex PCR reads, yielding one entry per CDR3 protein. The sample has around 420,000 distinct CDR3 sequences; 15% are singletons. The sample also formed part of further work on T cells in Graves' hyperthyroidism and ophthalmopathy.

The material sequenced was peripheral blood mononuclear cells (PBMCs), taken at new diagnosis, from a patient treated with antithyroid drugs. The origin of the receptors is a woman aged 40 to 49 with Graves disease.

The chain recombines TRBV5-1 with TRBJ2-7, with D perhaps given as TRBD1 or TRBD2 (5 bases each). CDR3 size: 13 residues. Trimming stripped 3 bases from V and 4 bases from J, with 11 bases between. From germline, CDR1 is SGHRS and CDR2 YFSETQ. In nucleotides, the CDR3 is TGCGCCAGCAGCTGGGACGGACCTTACGAGCAGTACTTC. Translated: CASSWDGPYEQYF.

This clonotype was observed at least ten times. This rearrangement joins TRBV28 to TRBJ2-7; 7 bases map to TRBD1. From germline, CDR1 is MDHEN and CDR2 SYDVKM. The V and J ends lost 3 bases and 3 bases, in that order; junction bases with no gene match: 5. The CDR3 runs 14 residues. The CDR3 loop is CASSFDRDLYEQYF. CDR3 nucleotide sequence: TGTGCCAGCAGTTTTGACAGGGACCTCTACGAGCAGTACTTC.

This clonotype has at least ten counts. V gene TRBV2 combines with J gene TRBJ1-1; D is possibly TRBD1 (5 bases). Germline CDR1 is SNHLY and CDR2 is FYNNEI. The CDR3 contains 13 residues. V was shortened by 6 bases and J by 7 bases, with 15 bases between the two germline ends. In nucleotides, the CDR3 is TGTGCCAGCAGCGGCCCGGGGGAGAATGAAGCTTTCTTT. This codes for CASSGPGENEAFF. Combining the CDR3 with reference TRBV2 and TRBJ1-1 gives the whole variable domain EPEVTQTPSHQVTQMGQEVILRCVPISNHLYFYWYRQILGQKVEFLVSFYNNEISEKSEIFDDQFSVERPDGSNFTLKIRSTKLEDSAMYFCASSGPGENEAFFGQGTRLTVV.

This clonotype was recorded many times. This chain uses TRBV20-1 with TRBJ2-5, with 8 bases fitting TRBD1. The ends lost 0 bases at V and 2 bases at J; junction bases unmatched: 5. Germline V gives CDR1 DFQATT, CDR2 SNEGSKA (reference sequence). The CDR3 covers 15 residues. The CDR3 DNA is TGCAGTGCTAGAGACCTGGACAGGGCACAAGAGACCCAGTACTTC. It is translated as CSARDLDRAQETQYF.

There are a few counts of this clonotype. The J gene is TRBJ1-3, the V gene TRBV7-9; 8 bases match TRBD1. The junction had 9 bases not matched to a gene; V was cut back by 5 bases and J by 0 bases. The CDR3 has 17 residues. Germline lookup yields CDR1 SEHNR and CDR2 FQNEAQ (reference sequence). The CDR3 loop reads CASSPWDRTFSGNTIYF. The CDR3 DNA follows: TGTGCCAGCAGCCCATGGGACAGGACTTTCTCTGGAAACACCATATATTTT. Drawing the rest from reference TRBV7-9 and TRBJ1-3, the complete variable domain is DTGVSQNPRHKITKRGQNVTFRCDPISEHNRLYWYRQTLGQGPEFLTYFQNEAQLEKSRLLSDRFSAERPKGSFSTLEIQRTEQGDSAMYLCASSPWDRTFSGNTIYFGEGSWLTVV.

V is TRBV7-9 and J is TRBJ2-1; 7 nucleotides agree with TRBD2. J lost 4 bases, V lost 2 bases, and 5 bases had no gene match. This CDR3 has 15 amino acids. Germline loops: CDR1 SEHNR, CDR2 FQNEAQ (reference sequence). The DNA of the CDR3 is TGTGCCAGCAGCTTACCAGCGGGAAGGTACAATGAGCAGTTCTTC. Translation gives CASSLPAGRYNEQFF.

The chain employs TRBV10-3 and TRBJ2-7, with TRBD2 as a possible D gene (6 bases). The CDR3 is made up of 16 amino acids. V lost 0 bases and J 5 bases, leaving 17 bases between the germline ends. The germline CDR1 and CDR2 sequences are ENHRY and SYGVKD. The CDR3 loop is CAISESWTGDRDEQYF. For the CDR3, the DNA is TGTGCCATCAGTGAGTCGTGGACGGGGGACCGAGACGAGCAGTACTTC.

This clonotype occurred many times. This chain joins TRBV12-5 and TRBJ2-3; the match to TRBD2 covers 9 bases. CDR1 is LGHNT and CDR2 is FRNRAP in the germline V gene. The ends lost 6 bases at V and 2 bases at J; junction bases unmatched: 9. The CDR3 sequence is 16 residues long. Here the CDR3 DNA reads TGTGCTAGTGGCCTACGTAGCGGGGGCTACACAGATACGCAGTATTTT. Amino acid sequence: CASGLRSGGYTDTQYF.

In this sample, this clonotype turned up many times. V and J are TRBV11-2 and TRBJ2-3; 9 positions agree with TRBD1. V lost 3 bases, J lost 6 bases, and 7 bases stayed unmatched. Looked up from germline, CDR1 is SGHAT and CDR2 is FQNNGV. This CDR3 comprises 15 residues. DNA of the CDR3: TGTGCCAGCAGCTTTCAAGGGACAGGGACGGATACGCAGTATTTT. Residues: CASSFQGTGTDTQYF.

The rearrangement links TRBV7-3 to TRBJ2-3; no firm D call. The V and J ends lost 2 bases and 0 bases respectively, with 9 bases between them. This CDR3 has 15 residues. Germline V gene data show CDR1 as SGHTA and CDR2 as FQGTGA. Here the CDR3 reads CASSLGITSTDTQYF. CDR3 DNA sequence: TGTGCCAGCAGCTTAGGCATAACTAGCACAGATACGCAGTATTTT.

Ten or more counts support this clonotype. The chain recombines TRBV20-1 with TRBJ2-1; TRBD1 is a possible D gene (8 bases). CDR1 is DFQATT, CDR2 SNEGSKA, per germline (reference sequence). V was shortened by 6 bases and J by 6 bases, with 18 bases between the two germline ends. This CDR3 is built from 14 residues. The CDR3 sequence: CSAERDRYANEQFF. CDR3 DNA sequence: TGCAGTGCAGAGCGGGACAGGTATGCCAATGAGCAGTTCTTC.

The chain recombines TRBV5-4 with TRBJ2-3; possibly TRBD2 for D (5 bases). CDR3 size: 15 residues. Germline-derived CDR1 and CDR2 are SGHNT and YYREEE (reference sequence). V lost 2 bases, J lost 4 bases, and 14 bases lay in between. The CDR3 reads CASSLLIPSPDTQYF. CDR3 nucleotide sequence: TGTGCCAGCAGCTTACTTATCCCTAGCCCAGATACGCAGTATTTT.

The chain employs TRBV24-1 and TRBJ2-5; the match to TRBD1 covers 7 bases. Germline V gene sequence: CDR1 KGHDR, CDR2 SFDVKD. With V trimmed by 3 bases and J by 1 base, 19 bases remained unmatched. The CDR3 is made up of 20 amino acids. The DNA of the CDR3 is TGTGCCACCAGTGATGTACCGGGACAGAGGTACACAGGTAGCCAAGAGACCCAGTACTTC. Protein product: CATSDVPGQRYTGSQETQYF.